This paragraph covers one TCR beta chain sequence. Its specificity is not known. Deletions cut 2 bases from V and 1 base from J, with 5 bases between. This CDR3 is 13 amino acids long. The entry originates in a study of post-analysis software for immune sequencing data. Across the whole study: Courses of disease covered relapsing-remitting, secondary progressive and progressive-relapsing multiple sclerosis.

Study-wide results and caveats: Comparison of patients with controls showed four or five TRBV segments more frequent in patients, TRBV5-6, TRBV5-1 and TRBV20-1 among them. When compared against controls, multiple sclerosis patients showed significantly lower normalized Chao1 diversity. Samples prepared in the same batch strongly co-clustered by F measure.

Unique molecular identifiers were built into the TCR beta cDNA libraries. Via MiXCR, TCRdb re-called the PCR reads, giving one row per CDR3 protein. Here the sample spans 500,000 to 600,000 distinct CDR3 sequences, 44% being singletons. The specimen was blood. The sequence came from a girl aged 5-17 years with multiple sclerosis. The chain carries TRBV12-3 or TRBV12-4 and TRBJ1-1; D ambiguous. CDR3 amino acids: CASSLSPNTEAFF. DNA for the CDR3: TGTGCCAGCAGTTTATCCCCGAACACTGAAGCTTTCTTT.